These 30 T cell receptor beta chains came from one sample sequenced in a study of response to subunit inactivated influenza vaccine. In TCRdb, the RT-PCR reads were re-called with MiXCR into one record per CDR3 protein. Of about 540,000 distinct CDR3 sequences detected, around 25% appear once; the ten largest clones hold about 3%. This sample also belongs to another study, concerning T cells expressing NK-cell markers. This second report adds: Researchers built TCR beta cDNA using 5'RACE template switching with UMIs.

The source was CD4+ T cells sorted from PBMCs, collected 12 days after vaccination. All receptors come from a man aged 50-60 years who received an inactivated influenza vaccine.

In this sample, this clonotype turned up many times. The chain links TRBV10-3 to TRBJ1-2; 7 nucleotides agree with TRBD1. The germline CDR1 and CDR2 sequences are ENHRY and SYGVKD. The ends lost 0 bases at V and 7 bases at J; junction bases unmatched: 5. This CDR3 contains 14 residues. CDR3 region: CAISESDRVGGYTF. Written as DNA, the CDR3 is TGTGCCATCAGTGAGTCCGACAGGGTCGGTGGCTACACCTTC.

The V and J genes are TRBV20-1 and TRBJ1-6; D might be TRBD1 (6 bases). There are 17 residues in the CDR3. Trimming left V 3 bases short and J 0 bases short, with 15 bases between. The germline V gene encodes CDR1 DFQATT and CDR2 SNEGSKA (reference sequence). DNA for the CDR3: TGCAGTGCTAGGGAGGGGGAGGGGATCTCCTATAATTCACCCCTCCACTTT. As protein: CSAREGEGISYNSPLHF.

This sequence joins TRBV29-1 and TRBJ2-1; tentative D call: TRBD2 (6 bases). V was shortened by 4 bases and J by 6 bases, with 22 bases between the two germline ends. The length of the CDR3 is 16 residues. Germline V gene sequence: CDR1 SQVTM, CDR2 ANQGSEA. As DNA, the CDR3 is TGCAGCGTTGCGCTAGGAGGGGCTAGCGCCGGCAATGAGCAGTTCTTC. Translated, it gives CSVALGGASAGNEQFF.

The chain is built from TRBV10-3 and TRBJ2-1; TRBD2 is a possible D gene (6 bases). Germline values: CDR1 ENHRY, CDR2 SYGVKD. The CDR3 contains 13 residues. Trimming took off 5 bases at V and 6 bases at J, with 11 bases between the two ends. The CDR3 DNA reads TGTGCCATCAGTACCGGGACTTTCAATGAGCAGTTCTTC. It yields the protein CAISTGTFNEQFF.

The chain has TRBV20-1 and TRBJ2-4; D possibly matches TRBD1 or TRBD2 (5 bases each). CDR3 length equals 15 residues. Germline V gene sequence: CDR1 DFQATT, CDR2 SNEGSKA (reference sequence). V was shortened by 3 bases and J by 8 bases, with 20 bases between the two germline ends. CDR3 in DNA: TGCAGTGCTAGTATTCTTGGTGGGACCGGTGACATTCAGTACTTC. Amino acids: CSASILGGTGDIQYF.

The table lists this clonotype with a few counts. The rearrangement links TRBV7-9 to TRBJ2-7; D gene unclear. Germline lookup yields CDR1 SEHNR and CDR2 FQNEAQ (reference sequence). The germline V and J ends were trimmed by 5 bases and 3 bases, with 8 bases remaining between them. The CDR3 is 12 residues long. The CDR3 coding sequence is TGTGCCAGCAGCCACCAGAACTACGAGCAGTACTTC. This codes for CASSHQNYEQYF.

This clonotype occurred a few times. V gene TRBV9 combines with J gene TRBJ1-3; TRBD1 is a possible D gene (6 bases). In germline, CDR1 is SGDLS, CDR2 YYNGEE. V lost 1 base, J lost 2 bases, and 10 bases lay in between. The CDR3 loop spans 15 amino acids. CDR3 DNA sequence: TGTGCCAGCAGCGTATCGGCAGGGGCTGGAAACACCATATATTTT. It translates to CASSVSAGAGNTIYF. Complete variable domain (other parts from reference TRBV9 and TRBJ1-3): DSGVTQTPKHLITATGQRVTLRCSPRSGDLSVYWYQQSLDQGLQFLIQYYNGEERAKGNILERFSAQQFPDLHSELNLSSLELGDSALYFCASSVSAGAGNTIYFGEGSWLTVV.

This clonotype occurred a few times. This chain joins TRBV25-1 and TRBJ2-3; D uncertain. This CDR3 has 12 residues. CDR1 and CDR2 from the germline V gene are MGHDK and SYGVNS. The V end lost 4 bases, the J end lost 10 bases, and 12 bases lay between the germline ends. The CDR3 loop reads CASSARHIAQYF. CDR3 coding DNA: TGTGCCAGCAGTGCCCGACATATCGCGCAGTATTTT.

This clonotype was detected a few times. The J gene is TRBJ2-1, the V gene TRBV4-3; a weak D match, TRBD1 (6 bases). V dropped 4 bases and J dropped 4 bases, with 14 bases sitting between them. Germline CDR1 reads LGHNA; CDR2 reads YSLEER. The CDR3 is made up of 15 amino acids. For the CDR3, the DNA is TGCGCCAGCAGCCGCTCCGGGACACAATACAATGAGCAGTTCTTC. Residues: CASSRSGTQYNEQFF.

This clonotype was recorded a few times. The rearrangement links TRBV6-5 to TRBJ1-2; D ambiguous. Trimming took off 2 bases at V and 6 bases at J, with 16 bases between the two ends. Germline assignment: CDR1 MNHEY and CDR2 SVGAGI. CDR3 size: 15 residues. CDR3 sequence: CASSYGVSGSNGYTF. DNA of the CDR3: TGTGCCAGCAGTTACGGGGTCTCGGGTAGTAATGGCTACACCTTC.

The V call is TRBV12-3 or TRBV12-4, the J call TRBJ2-7, with 11 nucleotides matching TRBD2. CDR3 size: 17 residues. The V and J ends lost 0 bases and 2 bases, in that order; junction bases with no gene match: 6. CDR3 in amino acids: CASSLASISGRAYEQYF. The CDR3 nucleotides are TGTGCCAGCAGTTTAGCATCAATTAGCGGGAGGGCCTACGAGCAGTACTTC.

The rearrangement links TRBV20-1 to TRBJ2-4; 8 positions match TRBD2. This CDR3 region has 17 residues. J gave up 0 bases and V 3 bases, and 10 bases lay outside the gene matches. CDR1 and CDR2 (germline): DFQATT, SNEGSKA (reference sequence). The CDR3 reads CSASLPGGNLAKNIQYF. In DNA, the CDR3 is TGCAGTGCTAGTTTGCCGGGGGGGAACCTAGCCAAAAACATTCAGTACTTC.

This clonotype has only a few counts. J is TRBJ2-7 and V is TRBV2; perhaps TRBD2 as D (6 bases). Germline V gives CDR1 SNHLY, CDR2 FYNNEI. Trimming pared 2 bases from V and 6 bases from J, leaving 11 bases between. This CDR3 comprises 13 residues. CDR3 DNA sequence: TGTGCCAGCAGTGAAAGGGAGGAGTTCGAGCAGTACTTC. Translation: CASSEREEFEQYF.

The V gene is TRBV2, the J gene TRBJ2-6; a weak D match, TRBD2 (6 bases). CDR1 is SNHLY, CDR2 FYNNEI, per germline. CDR3 length equals 16 residues. V was trimmed by 6 bases and J by 0 bases, leaving 12 bases between them. CDR3 nucleotide sequence: TGTGCCAGCAGAAGCGAACTAGCCTCTGGGGCCAACGTCCTGACTTTC. It yields the protein CASRSELASGANVLTF.

The chain is built from TRBV7-9 and TRBJ2-5, with TRBD1 as a possible D gene (5 bases). The CDR3 consists of 15 residues. In germline, CDR1 is SEHNR, CDR2 FQNEAQ (reference sequence). Trimming pared 4 bases from V and 1 base from J, leaving 13 bases between. CDR3 protein: CASSSRQLPQETQYF. The CDR3 bases are TGTGCCAGCAGCTCAAGACAGCTACCCCAAGAGACCCAGTACTTC.

This clonotype was recorded once. The CDR3 loop reads CASRSRTGGRNQPQHF. DNA of the CDR3: TGTGCCAGCAGATCGAGGACAGGGGGTCGCAATCAGCCCCAGCATTTT. V gene TRBV28 combines with J gene TRBJ1-5; 10 bases are a match to TRBD1. Germline CDR1 MDHEN, CDR2 SYDVKM. This CDR3 contains 16 residues. J gave up 2 bases and V 6 bases, and 7 bases lay outside the gene matches.

The rearrangement joins TRBV20-1 to TRBJ2-7, with TRBD2 matching over 8 bases. J lost 6 bases, V lost 3 bases, and 10 bases had no gene match. Looked up from germline, CDR1 is DFQATT and CDR2 is SNEGSKA (reference sequence). The CDR3 contains 14 residues. CDR3 amino acids: CSASVSGTRSEQYF. The CDR3 bases are TGCAGTGCTAGCGTATCCGGGACTAGAAGCGAGCAGTACTTC.

There are a few counts of this clonotype. The J gene is TRBJ2-4, the V gene TRBV29-1; tentative D call: TRBD2 (5 bases). Germline CDR1 reads SQVTM; CDR2 reads ANQGSEA. V shed 4 bases and J shed 2 bases, with 15 bases lying between them. This CDR3 spans 15 amino acids. CDR3 in amino acids: CSVAIGSGTKNIQYF. CDR3 nucleotide sequence: TGCAGCGTTGCTATTGGGAGTGGGACCAAAAACATTCAGTACTTC.

This chain joins TRBV4-1 and TRBJ2-2; TRBD1 agrees at 9 bases. Trimming cost V 3 bases and J 4 bases; bases outside gene matches: 6. Germline CDR1 reads MGHRA; CDR2 reads YSYEKL. The CDR3 is 16 residues long. The CDR3 is CASSHRQGGLTGELFF. CDR3 coding DNA: TGCGCCAGCAGCCACAGACAGGGGGGACTCACCGGGGAGCTGTTTTTT.

The genes are TRBV18 and TRBJ1-1; 7 bases map to TRBD1. The germline gives CDR1 KGHSH, CDR2 LQKENI. V shed 3 bases, J shed 3 bases, and the junction held 4 bases outside the gene matches. CDR3 length: 14 amino acids. CDR3 region: CASSPRQGDTEAFF. The DNA of the CDR3 is TGTGCCAGCTCACCTAGGCAGGGGGACACTGAAGCTTTCTTT.

This clonotype has a count of ten or more. The chain carries TRBV20-1 and TRBJ1-5; D gene ambiguous. V shed 6 bases and J shed 7 bases, with 16 bases lying between them. Germline assignment: CDR1 DFQATT and CDR2 SNEGSKA (reference sequence). This CDR3 spans 13 amino acids. CDR3 sequence: CSAGDLPGQPQHF. The DNA of the CDR3 is TGCAGTGCCGGAGACCTACCGGGGCAGCCCCAGCATTTT.

This chain connects TRBV20-1 to TRBJ2-5; D is undetermined. Germline loops: CDR1 DFQATT, CDR2 SNEGSKA (reference sequence). The ends were cut back, 6 bases at V and 3 bases at J, with 14 bases in the middle. This CDR3 is 13 amino acids long. The CDR3 protein is CSAPDQYEETQYF. CDR3 coding DNA: TGCAGTGCCCCCGATCAATACGAAGAGACCCAGTACTTC.

This chain joins TRBV25-1 and TRBJ2-4, with TRBD1 identical over 9 bases. V lost 3 bases to trimming and J lost 7 bases; unmatched junction nucleotides: 7. Germline V gives CDR1 MGHDK, CDR2 SYGVNS. The CDR3 length is 15 residues. The CDR3 here is CASSDSRQGDNIQYF. CDR3 DNA: TGTGCCAGCAGTGATTCTCGACAGGGGGACAACATTCAGTACTTC.

This clonotype was recorded at least ten times. The rearrangement links TRBV28 to TRBJ1-1; D ambiguous. This CDR3 has 12 amino acids. The ends were cut back, 3 bases at V and 5 bases at J, with 7 bases in the middle. Germline V gene sequence: CDR1 MDHEN, CDR2 SYDVKM. The CDR3 DNA follows: TGTGCCAGCAGTTTGTCCAAGACTGAAGCTTTCTTT. This sequence encodes CASSLSKTEAFF.

This clonotype was seen a few times. CDR3 in amino acids: CASSQGLAAGLAEAFF. DNA of the CDR3: TGCGCCAGCAGCCAAGGGCTCGCGGCGGGTCTCGCTGAAGCTTTCTTT. V and J are TRBV4-3 and TRBJ1-1; D is unresolved. CDR3 length: 16 amino acids. Germline V lookup: CDR1 LGHNA, CDR2 YSLEER. Trimming took 1 base from V and 6 from J, leaving 18 bases between them.

The chain couples TRBV4-1 to TRBJ1-5; 9 bases line up with TRBD1. This CDR3 has 17 residues. Trimming cost V 2 bases and J 4 bases; bases outside gene matches: 9. Germline V gives CDR1 MGHRA, CDR2 YSYEKL. The CDR3 DNA reads as TGCGCCAGCAGCCAACCTTACAGGGGGCGCCTAAATCAGCCCCAGCATTTT. It encodes CASSQPYRGRLNQPQHF.

The genes are TRBV7-9 and TRBJ2-1; possibly TRBD2 for D (6 bases). The ends were cut back, 2 bases at V and 10 bases at J, with 12 bases in the middle. The CDR3 sequence is 13 residues long. Germline CDR1 SEHNR, CDR2 FQNEAQ (reference sequence). The CDR3 nucleotides read TGTGCCAGCAGCTTAAGTGTGGAGGGGGAGCAGTTCTTC. Translating it yields CASSLSVEGEQFF.

The rearrangement uses TRBV15 and TRBJ2-5; 8 nucleotides agree with TRBD2. V was pared by 3 bases and J by 0 bases, with 9 bases of the junction left unmatched. CDR1 and CDR2 (germline): LNHNV, YYDKDF (reference sequence). The CDR3 contains 17 residues. The chain's CDR3 is CATSSPVRRGDQETQYF. DNA of the CDR3: TGTGCCACCAGCAGCCCCGTAAGGCGGGGGGACCAAGAGACCCAGTACTTC.

V is TRBV4-3 and J is TRBJ1-2, with D tentatively TRBD1 (6 bases). The length of the CDR3 is 13 residues. Germline CDR1 reads LGHNA; CDR2 reads YSLEER. The germline V and J ends were trimmed by 1 base and 4 bases, with 7 bases remaining between them. In DNA form, the CDR3 reads TGCGCCAGCAGCCAAGCAGGGGTCTATGGCTACACCTTC. It specifies CASSQAGVYGYTF.

This clonotype occurred a few times. The chain uses TRBV11-2 and TRBJ2-3; 14 bases match TRBD2. The CDR3 consists of 18 residues. CDR1 and CDR2 from the germline V gene are SGHAT and FQNNGV. J gave up 2 bases and V 1 base, and 5 bases lay outside the gene matches. The CDR3: CASSLVGLAGGNTDTQYF. In DNA form, the CDR3 reads TGTGCCAGCAGCTTAGTAGGACTAGCGGGGGGAAACACAGATACGCAGTATTTT.